At least ten counts were recorded for the clone carrying this T cell receptor (beta chain). What it recognizes is unknown. Production of TCR cDNA was by 5'RACE template switching, which also added a universal primer site and UMIs. One entry per CDR3 protein, called by TCRdb with MiXCR from the 5' RACE reads. The sample yields about 53,000 distinct CDR3 sequences, around 6.9% seen once. The CDR3 sequence is 14 residues long. V was shortened by 7 bases and J by 1 base, with 13 bases between the two germline ends. Germline assignment: CDR1 MDHEN and CDR2 SYDVKM. The data derive from a study of T cells after yellow fever vaccination. Looking at the study overall: Fractions low in cell number were prepared with SMART-Seq v4 Ultra Low Input. Study findings and constraints: Contamination by abundant bulk-population clonotypes could be present in FACS-sorted repertoires.

This chain links TRBV28 with TRBJ1-1; D might be TRBD1 (5 bases). The sequence was collected from a young man who received the YFV17D yellow fever vaccine. The specimen was CD8+ T cells sorted from PBMCs, collected on the day of the first yellow fever vaccination. CDR3 loop: CASIWPGANTEAFF. CDR3 coding DNA: TGTGCCAGCATCTGGCCCGGGGCGAACACTGAAGCTTTCTTT.